This T cell receptor (beta chain) emerged from a study of cytomegalovirus exposure and HLA in healthy donors. General study findings and limits: A previous analysis found most TCR beta V segments productive roughly 90% or roughly 30% of the time. A later analysis reportedly identified an Asian-associated ancestry cluster as carrying fewer N-insertions than the roughly 700-donor mean.

It was with 60 Vbeta and 13 Jbeta primers that the PCR ran. Assay: immunoSEQ multiplex PCR; the TCRdb copy retains only in-frame clones and omits some. There are about 140,000 clones in the sample; approximately 81% occur only once, and more than 4% lies in the top ten. About this clone: The antigen is undetermined.

The sequence came from a woman aged 40 to 50 in good health and CMV-seropositive. The sample comprised PBMCs.

The CDR3 sequence is CAISAVSRGPGEQFF. In DNA, the CDR3 is TGTGCCATCAGTGCTGTATCCCGTGGCCCTGGTGAGCAGTTCTTC. The chain employs TRBV10-3 and TRBJ2-1; the D is unclear. This CDR3 has 15 amino acids. Germline V CDR1 and CDR2: ENHRY, SYGVKD. The ends were cut back, 4 bases at V and 9 bases at J, with 19 bases in the middle.